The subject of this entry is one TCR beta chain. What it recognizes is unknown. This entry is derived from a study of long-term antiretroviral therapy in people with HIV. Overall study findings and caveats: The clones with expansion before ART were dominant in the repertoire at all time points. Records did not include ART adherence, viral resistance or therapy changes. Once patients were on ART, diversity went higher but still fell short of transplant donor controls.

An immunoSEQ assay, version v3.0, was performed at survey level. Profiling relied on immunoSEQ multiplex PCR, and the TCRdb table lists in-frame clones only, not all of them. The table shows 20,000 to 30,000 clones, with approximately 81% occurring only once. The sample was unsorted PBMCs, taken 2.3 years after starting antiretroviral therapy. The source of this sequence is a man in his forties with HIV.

CDR3 in DNA: TGTGCCAGTTATCAACGAGGGAGCACTGAAGCTTTCTTT. Its protein is CASYQRGSTEAFF. The chain has TRBV19 and TRBJ1-1; D uncertain. The CDR3 runs to 13 residues. Deletions cut 8 bases from V and 4 bases from J, with 14 bases between. Germline CDR1 is LNHDA and CDR2 is SQIVND (reference sequence).